In this sample, the clone carrying this TCR beta chain turned up once. The CDR3 covers 13 residues. V trimming: 4 bases; J trimming: 5 bases; junction bases outside the gene matches: 4. Germline lookup yields CDR1 SEHNR and CDR2 FQNEAQ (reference sequence). These data originate in a study of blood T cell repertoires in COVID-19. Study at large: The study drew acute and convalescent COVID-19 samples from the United States, Italy and Spain.

Study processing details: Reference gene primer amplification yielded estimated nucleated cell counts. TCRdb keeps only in-frame clones here, not all; method: immunoSEQ multiplex PCR. The D gene and trimming were derived from the DNA, and the V and J assignments and clone size from that table. The profile shows about 46,000 clones, approximately 90% of them singletons. The rearrangement joins TRBV7-9 to TRBJ1-2, with 7 bases lining up with TRBD1. The specimen was peripheral blood. The clonotype comes from a man aged 45-65 years with active COVID-19. The DNA of the CDR3 is TGTGCCAGCAGCTCTGGACAGGAATATGGCTACACCTTC. Translating it yields CASSSGQEYGYTF. The variable domain in full, completed from reference TRBV7-9 and TRBJ1-2, reads DTGVSQNPRHKITKRGQNVTFRCDPISEHNRLYWYRQTLGQGPEFLTYFQNEAQLEKSRLLSDRFSAERPKGSFSTLEIQRTEQGDSAMYLCASSSGQEYGYTFGSGTRLTVV.